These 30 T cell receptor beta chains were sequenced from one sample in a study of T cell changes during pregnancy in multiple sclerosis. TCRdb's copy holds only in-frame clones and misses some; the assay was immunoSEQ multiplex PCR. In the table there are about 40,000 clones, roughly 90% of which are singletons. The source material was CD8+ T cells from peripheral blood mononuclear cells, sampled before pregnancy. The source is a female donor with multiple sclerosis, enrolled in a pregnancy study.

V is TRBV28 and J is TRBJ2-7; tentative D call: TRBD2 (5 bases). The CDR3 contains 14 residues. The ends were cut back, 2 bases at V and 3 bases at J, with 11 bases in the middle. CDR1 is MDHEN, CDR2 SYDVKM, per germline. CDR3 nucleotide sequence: TGTGCCAGCAGTTTAGCGGGCGGGCACTACGAGCAGTACTTC. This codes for CASSLAGGHYEQYF. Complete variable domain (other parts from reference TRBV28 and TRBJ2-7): DVKVTQSSRYLVKRTGEKVFLECVQDMDHENMFWYRQDPGLGLRLIYFSYDVKMKEKGDIPEGYSVSREKKERFSLILESASTNQTSMYLCASSLAGGHYEQYFGPGTRLTVT.

Here the CDR3 reads CASSRLAGESYEQYF. The CDR3 DNA reads TGTGCCAGCAGTCGGTTGGCGGGAGAGTCCTACGAGCAGTACTTC. V usage is TRBV27 and J usage is TRBJ2-7; 7 nucleotides match TRBD2. The CDR3 is made up of 15 amino acids. V lost 5 bases and J lost 1; bases outside the gene matches: 8. The germline V gene has CDR1 MNHEY and CDR2 SMNVEV (reference sequence).

CDR3 sequence: CASSEGGLAGAYEQYF. In nucleotides, the CDR3 is TGTGCCAGCAGTGAAGGGGGACTAGCGGGAGCCTACGAGCAGTACTTC. The genes are TRBV6-1 and TRBJ2-7; 14 bases match TRBD2. The CDR3 covers 16 residues. The trim removed 1 base at V and 2 bases at J, leaving 1 base unmatched. Germline values: CDR1 MNHNS, CDR2 SASEGT.

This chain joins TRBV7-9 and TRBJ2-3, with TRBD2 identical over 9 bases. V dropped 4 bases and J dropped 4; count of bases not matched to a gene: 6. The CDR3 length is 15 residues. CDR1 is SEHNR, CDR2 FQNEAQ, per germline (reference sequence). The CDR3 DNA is TGTGCCAGCAGCTCCTTAGCGGGAGTGGCAGATACGCAGTATTTT. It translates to CASSSLAGVADTQYF.

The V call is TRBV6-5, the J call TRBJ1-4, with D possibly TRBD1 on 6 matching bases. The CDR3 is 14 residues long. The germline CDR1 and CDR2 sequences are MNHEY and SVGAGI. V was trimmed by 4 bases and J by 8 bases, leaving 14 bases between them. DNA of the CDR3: TGTGCCAGCAGTTTTTCCGGGACAAGGGAAAAACTGTTTTTT. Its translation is CASSFSGTREKLFF.

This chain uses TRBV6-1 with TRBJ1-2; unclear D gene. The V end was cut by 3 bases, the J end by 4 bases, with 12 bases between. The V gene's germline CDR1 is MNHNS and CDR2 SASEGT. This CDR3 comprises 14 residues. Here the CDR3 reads CASSDGVLIYGYTF. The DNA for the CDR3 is TGTGCCAGCAGTGACGGAGTACTAATCTATGGCTACACCTTC.

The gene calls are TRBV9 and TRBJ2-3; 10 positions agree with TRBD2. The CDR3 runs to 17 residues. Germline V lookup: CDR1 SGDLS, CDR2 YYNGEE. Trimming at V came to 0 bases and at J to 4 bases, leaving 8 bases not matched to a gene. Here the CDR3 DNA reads TGTGCCAGCAGCGTAGGAAGGCGAGCGGGAGGGCCAGATACGCAGTATTTT. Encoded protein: CASSVGRRAGGPDTQYF.

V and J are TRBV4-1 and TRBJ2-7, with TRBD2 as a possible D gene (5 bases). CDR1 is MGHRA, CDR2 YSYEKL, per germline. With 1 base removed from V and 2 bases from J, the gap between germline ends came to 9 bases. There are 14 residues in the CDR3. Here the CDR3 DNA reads TGCGCCAGCAGCCAAGGATCGGGAACCTACGAGCAGTACTTC. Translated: CASSQGSGTYEQYF.

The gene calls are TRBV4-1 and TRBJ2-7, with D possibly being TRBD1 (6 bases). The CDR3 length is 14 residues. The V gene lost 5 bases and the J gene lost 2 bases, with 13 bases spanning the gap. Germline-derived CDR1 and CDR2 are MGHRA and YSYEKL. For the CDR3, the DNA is TGCGCCAGCAGCGTACAGGGTCCCGCCTACGAGCAGTACTTC. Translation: CASSVQGPAYEQYF.

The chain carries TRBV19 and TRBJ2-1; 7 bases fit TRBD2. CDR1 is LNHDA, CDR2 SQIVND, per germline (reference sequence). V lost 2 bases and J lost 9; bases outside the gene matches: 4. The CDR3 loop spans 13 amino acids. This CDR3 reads CASSIQGGVEQFF. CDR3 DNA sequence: TGTGCCAGTAGTATACAGGGAGGGGTTGAGCAGTTCTTC.

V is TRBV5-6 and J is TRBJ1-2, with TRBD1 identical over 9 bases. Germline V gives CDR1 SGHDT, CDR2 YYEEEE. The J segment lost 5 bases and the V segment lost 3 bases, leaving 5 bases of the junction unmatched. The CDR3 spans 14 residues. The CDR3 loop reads CASSSQGAHYGYTF. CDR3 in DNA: TGTGCCAGCAGCTCACAGGGGGCACATTATGGCTACACCTTC.

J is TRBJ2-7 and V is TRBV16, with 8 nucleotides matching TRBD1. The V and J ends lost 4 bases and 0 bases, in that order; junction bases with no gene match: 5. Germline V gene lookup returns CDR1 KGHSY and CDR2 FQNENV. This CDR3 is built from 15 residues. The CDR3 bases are TGTGCCAGCAGCCTTTGGACAGGGAGCTCCTACGAGCAGTACTTC. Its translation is CASSLWTGSSYEQYF.

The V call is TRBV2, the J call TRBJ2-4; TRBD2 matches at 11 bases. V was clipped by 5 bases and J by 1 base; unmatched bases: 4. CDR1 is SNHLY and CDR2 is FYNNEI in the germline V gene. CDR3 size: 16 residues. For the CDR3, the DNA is TGTGCCAGCAGTACTAGCGGGAGTGACGCCAAAAACATTCAGTACTTC. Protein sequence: CASSTSGSDAKNIQYF.

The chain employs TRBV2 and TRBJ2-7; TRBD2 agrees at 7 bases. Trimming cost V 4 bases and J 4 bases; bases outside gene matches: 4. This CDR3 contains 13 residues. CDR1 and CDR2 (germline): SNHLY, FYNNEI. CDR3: CASSAGRGYEQYF. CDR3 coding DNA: TGTGCCAGCAGTGCAGGGAGGGGTTACGAGCAGTACTTC.

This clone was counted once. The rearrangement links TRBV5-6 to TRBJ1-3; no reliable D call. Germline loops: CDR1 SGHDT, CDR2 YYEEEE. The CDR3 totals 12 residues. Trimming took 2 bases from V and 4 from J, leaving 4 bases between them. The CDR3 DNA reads TGTGCCAGCAGCTTCGGGGGAAACACCATATATTTT. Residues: CASSFGGNTIYF.

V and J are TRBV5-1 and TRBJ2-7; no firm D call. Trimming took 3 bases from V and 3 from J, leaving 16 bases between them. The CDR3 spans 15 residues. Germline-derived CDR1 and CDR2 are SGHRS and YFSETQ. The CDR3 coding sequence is TGCGCCAGCAGCTCCGAGACAAGCACGAACTACGAGCAGTACTTC. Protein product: CASSSETSTNYEQYF. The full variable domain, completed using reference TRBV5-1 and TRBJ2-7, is KAGVTQTPRYLIKTRGQQVTLSCSPISGHRSVSWYQQTPGQGLQFLFEYFSETQRNKGNFPGRFSGRQFSNSRSEMNVSTLELGDSALYLCASSSETSTNYEQYFGPGTRLTVT.

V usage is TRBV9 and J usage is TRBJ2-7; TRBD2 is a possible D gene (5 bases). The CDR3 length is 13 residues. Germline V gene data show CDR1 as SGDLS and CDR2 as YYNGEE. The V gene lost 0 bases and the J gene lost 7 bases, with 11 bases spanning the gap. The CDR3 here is CASSVGLTGEQYF. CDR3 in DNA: TGTGCCAGCAGCGTAGGACTAACGGGGGAGCAGTACTTC.

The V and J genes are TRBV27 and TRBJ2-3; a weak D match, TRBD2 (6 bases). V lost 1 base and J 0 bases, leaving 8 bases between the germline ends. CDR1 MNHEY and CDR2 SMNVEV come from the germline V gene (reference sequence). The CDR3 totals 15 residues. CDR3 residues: CASSLYSGSTDTQYF. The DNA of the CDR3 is TGTGCCAGCAGTTTATATAGCGGTAGCACAGATACGCAGTATTTT.

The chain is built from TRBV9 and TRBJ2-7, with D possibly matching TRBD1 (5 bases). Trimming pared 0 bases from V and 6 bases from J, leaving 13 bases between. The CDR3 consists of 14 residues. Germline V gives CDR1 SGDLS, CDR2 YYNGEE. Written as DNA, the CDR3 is TGTGCCAGCAGCGTAGGATTTTCGGACATCGAGCAGTACTTC. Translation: CASSVGFSDIEQYF.

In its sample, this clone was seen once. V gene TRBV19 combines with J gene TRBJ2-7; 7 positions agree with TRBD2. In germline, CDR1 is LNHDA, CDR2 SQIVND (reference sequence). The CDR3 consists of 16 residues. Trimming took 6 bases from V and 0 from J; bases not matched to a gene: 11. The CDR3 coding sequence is TGTGCCAGTAGCCCTCTCCCACTAGCGAACTCCTACGAGCAGTACTTC. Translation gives CASSPLPLANSYEQYF.

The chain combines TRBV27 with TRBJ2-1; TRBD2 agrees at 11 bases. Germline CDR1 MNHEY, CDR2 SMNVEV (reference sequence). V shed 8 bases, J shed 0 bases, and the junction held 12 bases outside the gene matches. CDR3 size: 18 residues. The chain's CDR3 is CASETGTSGRSSYNEQFF. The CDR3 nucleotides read TGTGCCAGCGAGACAGGGACTAGCGGAAGAAGCTCCTACAATGAGCAGTTCTTC.

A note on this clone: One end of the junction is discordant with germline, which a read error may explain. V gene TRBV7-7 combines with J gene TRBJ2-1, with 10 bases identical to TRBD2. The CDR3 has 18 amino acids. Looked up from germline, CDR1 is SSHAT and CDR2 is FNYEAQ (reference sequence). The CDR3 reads CASSSQDETSGKYNEQFF. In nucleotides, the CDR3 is TGTGCTAGCAGCTCCCAAGATGAAACTAGCGGGAAATACAATGAGCAGTTCTTC.

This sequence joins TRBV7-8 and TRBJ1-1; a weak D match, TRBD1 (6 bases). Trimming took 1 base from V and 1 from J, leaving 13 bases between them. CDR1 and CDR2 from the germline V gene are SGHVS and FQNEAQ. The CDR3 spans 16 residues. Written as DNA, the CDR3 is TGTGCCAGCAGCTTAGAGGTCTGGGGGCGGAACACTGAAGCTTTCTTT. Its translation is CASSLEVWGRNTEAFF. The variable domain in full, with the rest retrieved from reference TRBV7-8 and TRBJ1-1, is GAGVSQSPRYKVAKRGQDVALRCDPISGHVSLFWYQQALGQGPEFLTYFQNEAQLDKSGLPSDRFFAERPEGSVSTLKIQRTQQEDSAVYLCASSLEVWGRNTEAFFGQGTRLTVV.

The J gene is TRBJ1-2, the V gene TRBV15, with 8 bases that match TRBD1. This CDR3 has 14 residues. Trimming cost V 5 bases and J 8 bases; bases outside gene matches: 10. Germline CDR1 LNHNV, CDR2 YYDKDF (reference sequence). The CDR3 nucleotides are TGTGCCACCAGCGGTCAGGGGGCACGAGAAGGCTACACCTTC. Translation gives CATSGQGAREGYTF.

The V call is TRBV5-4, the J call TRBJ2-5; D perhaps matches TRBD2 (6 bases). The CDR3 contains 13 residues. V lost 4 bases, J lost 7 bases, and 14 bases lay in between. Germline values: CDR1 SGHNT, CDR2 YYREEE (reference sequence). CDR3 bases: TGTGCCAGCAGCCCCGGGCGGGAAAGGACCCAGTACTTC. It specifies CASSPGRERTQYF.

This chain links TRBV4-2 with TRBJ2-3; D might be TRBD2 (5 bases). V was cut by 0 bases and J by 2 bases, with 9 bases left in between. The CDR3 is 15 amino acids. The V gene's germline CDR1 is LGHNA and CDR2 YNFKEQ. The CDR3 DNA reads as TGTGCCAGCAGCCAAGACTACCGGGACACAGATACGCAGTATTTT. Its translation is CASSQDYRDTDTQYF.

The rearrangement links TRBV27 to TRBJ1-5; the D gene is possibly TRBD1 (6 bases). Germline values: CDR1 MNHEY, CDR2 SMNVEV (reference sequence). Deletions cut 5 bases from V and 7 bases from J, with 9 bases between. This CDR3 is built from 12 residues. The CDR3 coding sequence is TGTGCCAGCAGTCTCCAGGGGCAGCCCCAGCATTTT. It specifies CASSLQGQPQHF.

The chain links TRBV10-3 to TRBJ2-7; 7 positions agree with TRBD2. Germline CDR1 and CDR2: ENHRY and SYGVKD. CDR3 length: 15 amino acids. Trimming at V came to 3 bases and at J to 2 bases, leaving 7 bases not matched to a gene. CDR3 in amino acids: CAISEVASGTYEQYF. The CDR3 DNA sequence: TGTGCCATCAGTGAAGTGGCTAGCGGTACCTACGAGCAGTACTTC.

DNA of the CDR3: TGTGCCAGCAGCTTTCTGGTGGGAGAGGCGTTCTTC. Translating gives CASSFLVGEAFF. The rearrangement uses TRBV7-9 and TRBJ2-1, with D possibly matching TRBD2 (5 bases). This CDR3 has 12 amino acids. Germline values: CDR1 SEHNR, CDR2 FQNEAQ (reference sequence). V was trimmed by 3 bases and J by 15 bases, leaving 15 bases between them.

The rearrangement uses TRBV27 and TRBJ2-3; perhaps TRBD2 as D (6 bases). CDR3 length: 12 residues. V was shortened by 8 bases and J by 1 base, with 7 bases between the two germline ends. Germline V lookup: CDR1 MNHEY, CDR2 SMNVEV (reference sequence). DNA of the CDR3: TGTGCCAGCTGGGGGGGCACAGATACGCAGTATTTT. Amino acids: CASWGGTDTQYF.